A single sample is the source of the 8 T cell receptor delta chains below, sequenced in a study of γδ T cells in repeated Plasmodium falciparum infection (dated by TCRdb to the early 2020s). For bulk TCR repertoire analysis, Vgamma9/Vdelta2+ and Vdelta2-negative gammadelta T cell populations were flow-sorted out of peripheral blood mononuclear cells. The receptor library was made with multiplex PCR. Instrument on record: Illumina MiSeq. Clonotypes were called again by TCRdb from the public reads via CATT, and duplicate nucleotide sequences were then merged into one entry. Counted in this sample were 80,000 to 95,000 delta-chain clones; 1.4% of them appeared once. The ten biggest clones cover approximately 10% of the sample. Sequencing was performed on gamma-delta T cells from blood. The receptors were gathered from a pool of human donors (malaria-infected and uninfected, not separated).

This clone was found a few times. A far larger clone is just one base off, so this is likely a read error. This sample also contains other DNA sequences that code for the same CDR3. The V gene call is TRDV2, and the J gene call is absent; TRDD3 is the table's D call, not checked against the DNA. Germline loops: CDR1 GEAIGNYY, CDR2 EKD. The CDR3 contains 21 residues. CDR3 sequence reads: CACDTLLGDTHGRAGTDKLIF. In nucleotides, the CDR3 is TGTGCCTGTGACACTTTACTGGGGGATACGCATGGCAGGGCCGGAACCGATAAGCTCATCTTT.

This clone was counted a few times. This DNA's translation differs at residue 18 from TCRdb's protein, which comes from a much larger clone; a read error is likely, and the protein shown is translated from the DNA. The V segment is TRDV2, and no J call was made; TRDD3, the table's D call, was not compared with the DNA. The CDR3 length is 19 residues. The germline V gene has CDR1 GEAIGNYY and CDR2 EKD. CDR3 amino acids: CACDRRLLLGVGAADKLTF. The CDR3 bases are TGTGCCTGTGATAGGCGTCTTTTACTGGGGGTAGGGGCGGCCGATAAACTCACCTTT.

This clone appeared a few times. TCRdb shows a much larger clone's protein in place of this DNA's translation, and the two differ at residue 6, likely through a read error; the protein shown is translated from the DNA. This chain connects TRDV1 to TRDJ1, with D uncertain. The J gene was not available in TCRdb and was assigned here by matching the DNA to germline segments. Looked up from germline, CDR1 is TSWWSYY and CDR2 is QGS. The V and J ends lost 2 bases and 0 bases respectively, with 7 bases between them. There are 14 residues in the CDR3. The CDR3 spells CALGEWMYTDKLIF. The CDR3 nucleotides are TGTGCTCTTGGGGAATGGATGTACACCGATAAACTCATCTTT.

Concerning this clone itself: The protein TCRdb lists belongs to a much larger clone and differs from this DNA's translation at residue 10, which points to a read error; the protein shown is made from the DNA. This chain links TRDV1 with TRDJ1; maybe TRDD3 (6 bases). The J gene is not listed in TCRdb, so it was assigned here from a DNA match to germline. CDR1 is TSWWSYY and CDR2 is QGS in the germline V gene. This CDR3 comprises 15 residues. Trimming removed 2 bases at V and 3 bases at J, with 13 bases between. CDR3 residues: CALGEMSRYADKLIF. DNA of the CDR3: TGTGCTCTTGGGGAAATGTCACGATACGCCGATAAACTCATCTTT.

In the case of this clone: TCRdb's protein, taken from a much larger clone, differs from this DNA's translation at residue 9, likely owing to a read error; the protein displayed comes from the DNA. V gene TRDV1 combines with J gene TRDJ1; TRDD3 agrees at 11 bases. Germline assignment: CDR1 TSWWSYY and CDR2 QGS. The CDR3 contains 24 residues. The CDR3 sequence is CALGECPLPFSRSTLLGDKYKLIF. DNA for the CDR3: TGTGCTCTTGGGGAATGCCCCCTACCTTTCTCTAGGTCCACGTTACTGGGGGATAAATATAAACTCATTTTT.

To note about this clone: The protein in TCRdb stems from a much larger clone and differs at residue 8 from this DNA's translation, likely a read error; here the protein is translated from the DNA. This rearrangement joins TRDV1 to TRDJ1, with TRDD2 as a possible D gene (6 bases). Assignment of the J gene here rests on matching the DNA to germline, because TCRdb gives none. This CDR3 is 19 amino acids long. The germline gives CDR1 TSWWSYY, CDR2 QGS. Trimming left V 4 bases short and J 2 bases short, with 26 bases between. The CDR3 region has the DNA TGTGCTCTTGGGGTTTCCTGTAGGGATCCTACCTGTGGGACCGATAAACTCATCTTT. It specifies CALGVSCRDPTCGTDKLIF.

This clone has only a few counts. This sequence is one base from a far larger clone and is likely a read error. The same CDR3 also results from other DNA sequences found in this sample. The chain links TRDV2 to TRDJ1, with TRDD3 as a possible D gene (6 bases). The J gene is absent in TCRdb and was assigned here via DNA matching to germline. The CDR3 consists of 17 residues. The germline V gene has CDR1 GEAIGNYY and CDR2 EKD. CDR3 region: CACDTRTRSGGTDKLIF. The CDR3 DNA reads TGCGCCTGTGACACCAGAACCCGATCGGGGGGAACCGATAAACTCATCTTT.

This clone was observed at least ten times. TCRdb records a much larger clone's protein for this DNA, with a difference at residue 5 that likely arises from a read error; the protein given is the translation of the DNA. The rearrangement uses TRDV2 and TRDJ2, with D possibly being TRDD3 (6 bases). The J gene, missing from TCRdb, was assigned here through DNA to germline matching. In germline, CDR1 is GEAIGNYY, CDR2 EKD. CDR3 size: 15 residues. The V end was cut by 3 bases, the J end by 5 bases, with 15 bases between. The CDR3 spells CACDDVGIGTAQLFF. As DNA, the CDR3 is TGTGCCTGTGACGACGTGGGGATTGGTACAGCACAACTCTTCTTT.